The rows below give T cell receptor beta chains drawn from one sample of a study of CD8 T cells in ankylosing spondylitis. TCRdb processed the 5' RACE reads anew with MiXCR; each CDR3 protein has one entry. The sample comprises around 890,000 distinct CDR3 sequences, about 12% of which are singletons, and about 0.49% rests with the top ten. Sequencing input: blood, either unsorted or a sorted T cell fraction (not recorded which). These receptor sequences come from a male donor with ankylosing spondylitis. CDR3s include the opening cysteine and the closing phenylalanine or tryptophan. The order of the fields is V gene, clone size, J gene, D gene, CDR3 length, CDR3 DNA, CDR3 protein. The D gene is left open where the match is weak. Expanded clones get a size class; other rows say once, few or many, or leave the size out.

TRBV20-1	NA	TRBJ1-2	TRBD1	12	TGCAGTGCCGTGGGACAGGGGGATGGCTACACCTTC	CSAVGQGDGYTF
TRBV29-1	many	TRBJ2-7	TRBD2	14	TGCAGCGTTGGGGGCGGGAGCCCTACCTACGAGCAGTACTTC	CSVGGGSPTYEQYF
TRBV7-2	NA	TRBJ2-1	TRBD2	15	TGTGCCAGCAGCTTAATAGCGGGGCTCTACAATGAGCAGTTCTTC	CASSLIAGLYNEQFF
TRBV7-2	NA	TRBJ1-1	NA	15	TGTGCCAGCAGCTTAATCCGAGGGATGAACACTGAAGCTTTCTTT	CASSLIRGMNTEAFF
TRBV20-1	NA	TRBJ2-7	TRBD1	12	TGCAGTTCCCGACAGGGGGCGTACGAGCAGTACTTC	CSSRQGAYEQYF
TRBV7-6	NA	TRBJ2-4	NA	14	TGTGCCAGCAGCTCGGAACGGGGGTCGGGCATTCAGTACTTC	CASSSERGSGIQYF
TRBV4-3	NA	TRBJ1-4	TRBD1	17	TGCGCCAGCAGCCTCGGACAGGCACCCAGGGCTAATGAAAAACTGTTTTTT	CASSLGQAPRANEKLFF
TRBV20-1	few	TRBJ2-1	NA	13	TGCAGTGCCTCTCACTCCCACTACAATGAGCAGTTCTTC	CSASHSHYNEQFF
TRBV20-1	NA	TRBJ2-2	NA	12	TGCAGTGCTACCCGTAGGGCTGGGGAGCTGTTTTTT	CSATRRAGELFF
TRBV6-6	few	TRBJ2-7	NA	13	TGTGCCAGCAGTGGGGTGGGTACGAGCGAGCAGTACTTC	CASSGVGTSEQYF
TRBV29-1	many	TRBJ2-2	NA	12	TGCAGCGTTGATCGGAACACCGGGGAGCTGTTTTTT	CSVDRNTGELFF
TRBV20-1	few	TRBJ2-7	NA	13	TGCAGTGCTAGGTACCCTGACTCCTACGAGCAGTACTTC	CSARYPDSYEQYF
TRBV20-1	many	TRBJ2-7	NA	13	TGCAGTGCTAGACGTCGGGTCTCGTACGAGCAGTACTTC	CSARRRVSYEQYF
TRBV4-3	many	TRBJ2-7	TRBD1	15	TGCGCCAGCAGCCCTGACAGGGAGCCCTCCTACGAGCAGTACTTC	CASSPDREPSYEQYF
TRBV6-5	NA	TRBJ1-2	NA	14	TGTGCCAGCAGTTATCAACAGGGTGGATATGGCTACACCTTC	CASSYQQGGYGYTF
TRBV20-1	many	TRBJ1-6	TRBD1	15	TGCAGTGCTTGGAACAGGGGATCCTATAATTCACCCCTCCACTTT	CSAWNRGSYNSPLHF